The clone carrying this T cell receptor (beta chain) was seen only a few times. This CDR3 has 18 amino acids. V lost 0 bases and J lost 4; bases outside the gene matches: 12. The germline CDR1 and CDR2 sequences are SEHNR and FQNEAQ (reference sequence). TCRdb fed the 5' RACE reads into MiXCR, producing one record per CDR3 protein. The table includes 50,000 to 75,000 distinct CDR3 sequences, around a fifth detected once. The chain links TRBV7-9 to TRBJ2-1; TRBD2 aligns across 7 bases. The clonotype originates from a female donor with breast cancer. The sample comprised memory CD4+ T cells sorted from a lymph node. The sample's subset: memory CD4+ T cells, CD4+CD45RO+CD25-. The CDR3 protein is CASSLALSVAGDYNEQFF. For the CDR3, the DNA is TGTGCCAGCAGCTTAGCGCTGTCGGTCGCGGGAGATTACAATGAGCAGTTCTTC. Filled out from reference TRBV7-9 and TRBJ2-1, the complete variable domain reads DTGVSQNPRHKITKRGQNVTFRCDPISEHNRLYWYRQTLGQGPEFLTYFQNEAQLEKSRLLSDRFSAERPKGSFSTLEIQRTEQGDSAMYLCASSLALSVAGDYNEQFFGPGTRLTVL.